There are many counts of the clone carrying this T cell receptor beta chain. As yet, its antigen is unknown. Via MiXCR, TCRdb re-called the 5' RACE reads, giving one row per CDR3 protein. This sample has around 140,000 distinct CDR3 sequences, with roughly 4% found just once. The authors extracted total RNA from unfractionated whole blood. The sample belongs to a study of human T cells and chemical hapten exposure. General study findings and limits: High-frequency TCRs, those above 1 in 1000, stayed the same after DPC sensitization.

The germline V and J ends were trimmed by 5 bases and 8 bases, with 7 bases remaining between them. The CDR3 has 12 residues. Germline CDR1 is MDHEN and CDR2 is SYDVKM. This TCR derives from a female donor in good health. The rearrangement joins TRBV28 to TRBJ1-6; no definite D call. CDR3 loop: CASSQLHSPLHF. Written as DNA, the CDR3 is TGTGCCAGCAGTCAACTTCATTCACCCCTCCACTTT. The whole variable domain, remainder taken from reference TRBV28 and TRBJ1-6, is DVKVTQSSRYLVKRTGEKVFLECVQDMDHENMFWYRQDPGLGLRLIYFSYDVKMKEKGDIPEGYSVSREKKERFSLILESASTNQTSMYLCASSQLHSPLHFGNGTRLTVT.